What follows is one TCR beta chain and its context. These data come from a study of blood T cell repertoires in COVID-19. Across the study: T cells, B-cell-depleted T cells, or PBMCs supplied cDNA or gDNA.

Living in about two dozen US areas, the participants were between 18 and 89 years of age. Clinical histories supplied by participants themselves formed the basis of cohort assignment. The CDR3 length is 18 residues. The trim removed 7 bases at V and 3 bases at J, leaving 19 bases unmatched. CDR1 is MDHEN and CDR2 is SYDVKM in the germline V gene. Original methodology: Using reference gene primer amplification, nucleated cell counts were estimated. Clones were sequenced by immunoSEQ multiplex PCR, and TCRdb holds only the in-frame ones, with some missing. V and J calls and clone size are given by that table; D and trimming were obtained from the DNA. The sample holds roughly 220,000 clones; about 90% are singletons and the top ten take roughly 14%.

The rearrangement joins TRBV28 to TRBJ1-2, with TRBD1 matching 8 bases. This clonotype was sampled from a woman aged 45-65 years with acute COVID-19. The source material was PBMCs or T cells enriched from blood (not recorded which). CDR3 bases: TGTGCCAGCACTCCGCCCCCCCGACAGGGGAGAATCCACTATGGCTACACCTTC. Its protein is CASTPPPRQGRIHYGYTF.